This T cell receptor (beta chain) was recorded in a study of CD8+ T cells in alopecia areata. cDNA prepared by RNA extraction and subsequent reverse transcription served as the template for sequencing. The protocol was immunoSEQ multiplex PCR, while the TCRdb copy is restricted to in-frame clones and leaves out a portion. Of roughly 100,000 clones listed, around 60% were seen once; the top ten hold about 17%. This sample's treatment: oral pan-JAK inhibitor, 5-10 mg twice daily. Alopecia areata patients provided lesional scalp punch biopsies and peripheral blood, both collected for the study. This TCR was sampled from a human donor with alopecia areata. Sample: CD8+ T cells sorted from blood, taken at approximately week 60, from a patient treated with tofacitinib.

The CDR3 protein is CASSQLSLNNEQFF. The CDR3 coding sequence is TGTGCCAGCAGCCAACTGAGCCTCAACAATGAGCAGTTCTTC. V and J are TRBV4-2 and TRBJ2-1; D remains ambiguous. CDR1 and CDR2 from the germline V gene are LGHNA and YNFKEQ. Trimming took off 2 bases at V and 5 bases at J, with 10 bases between the two ends. This CDR3 has 14 residues.